This T cell receptor (beta chain) was captured in a study of cytomegalovirus exposure and HLA in healthy donors. In the study overall: HLA-typed donors contributed around 88 million unique TCRs, which were held in an early data release. General study results and limits: In a later analysis, productive TCRs from donors in an Asian-associated ancestry cluster reportedly carried fewer N-insertions than the cohort mean. Information on immune exposure was restricted to one variable (CMV serostatus).

The PCR was carried out with 60 Vbeta primers and 13 Jbeta primers. Assay: immunoSEQ multiplex PCR; the TCRdb copy retains only in-frame clones and omits some. The top ten hold about 15% of the sample, which has some 86,000 clones, about 85% seen once. This CDR3 contains 14 residues. Germline lookup yields CDR1 MNHEY and CDR2 SMNVEV (reference sequence). V gave up 5 bases and J gave up 4 bases; unmatched junction bases: 7. There are a few counts of this clone. Its specificity is unknown. The sequence derives from a woman aged 40-49 years in good health and CMV-seropositive. Sequencing input: PBMCs. V usage is TRBV27 and J usage is TRBJ1-2; 7 bases align to TRBD1. The CDR3 here is CASSGDRSFYGYTF. The CDR3 nucleotides read TGTGCCAGCAGTGGGGACAGAAGCTTCTATGGCTACACCTTC.